The clone carrying this T cell receptor (beta chain) has more than one count but fewer than ten. Its specificity is unknown. This record belongs to a study of shared clonotypes between healthy human individuals. Generated by immunoSEQ multiplex PCR, the TCRdb table keeps only in-frame clones and is missing some. The sample contains about 2.2 million clones, about 92% of which appear only once. Naive CD8 cells lacked CD45RO and underwent positive selection for CCR7, leaving out terminally differentiated effector memory CD45RA+ cells. Per the germline V gene, CDR1 is SQVTM and CDR2 is ANQGSEA. CDR3 length: 12 residues. Between the trimmed V and J ends, which lost 7 bases and 4 bases, there was a span of 13 bases. Study findings and constraints: Memory subsets had estimated richness that was generally smaller than that of naive subsets. Limited genetic and exposure-history diversity came from having few donors.

Sequences were obtained from naive CD8+ T cells from PBMCs. This sequence joins TRBV29-1 and TRBJ1-1; no firm D call. The clonotype was recovered from a man aged 18 to 29 in good health. Some clones in this sample may be carry-over from other donors' samples. Written as DNA, the CDR3 is TGCAGCGCCGTGGGGAGTAGCACTGAAGCTTTCTTT. It specifies CSAVGSSTEAFF.